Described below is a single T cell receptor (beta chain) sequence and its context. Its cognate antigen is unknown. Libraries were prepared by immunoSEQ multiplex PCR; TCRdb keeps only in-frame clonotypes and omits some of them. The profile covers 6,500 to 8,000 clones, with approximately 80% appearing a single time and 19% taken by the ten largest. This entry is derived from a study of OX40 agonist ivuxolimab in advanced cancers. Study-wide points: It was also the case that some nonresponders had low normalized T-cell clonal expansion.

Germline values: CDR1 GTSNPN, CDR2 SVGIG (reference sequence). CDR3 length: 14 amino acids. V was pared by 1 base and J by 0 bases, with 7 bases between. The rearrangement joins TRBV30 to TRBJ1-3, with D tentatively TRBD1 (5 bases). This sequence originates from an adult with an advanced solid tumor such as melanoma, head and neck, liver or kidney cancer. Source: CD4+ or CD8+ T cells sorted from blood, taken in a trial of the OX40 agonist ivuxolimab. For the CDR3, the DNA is TGTGCCTGGAGTGGGGGGAGCTCTGGAAACACCATATATTTT. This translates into CAWSGGSSGNTIYF.